The clone carrying this TCR beta chain came up many times. This sample was taken from a study of neurological immune-mediated disorders. Healthy controls comprised blood bank volunteers in Maryland, USA. Stored at -80 C, 2 million PBMCs were the source of the unsorted libraries. The CDR3 contains 13 residues. With 3 bases removed from V and 5 bases from J, the gap between germline ends came to 10 bases. Looked up from germline, CDR1 is SGHRS and CDR2 is YFSETQ. cDNA synthesis was performed by 5'RACE with 10-nucleotide random UMIs. In TCRdb, the 5' RACE reads were re-called with MiXCR into one record per CDR3 protein. Altogether 65,000 to 80,000 distinct CDR3 sequences are present, roughly 18% being singletons, with the ten largest covering just over 15%.

V gene TRBV5-1 combines with J gene TRBJ2-3; no reliable D call. Sequenced input: PBMCs. The origin of this receptor is a middle-aged woman in good health. CDR3 coding DNA: TGCGCCAGCAGCTCCACCGTAGGAGATACGCAGTATTTT. This gives the protein CASSSTVGDTQYF.